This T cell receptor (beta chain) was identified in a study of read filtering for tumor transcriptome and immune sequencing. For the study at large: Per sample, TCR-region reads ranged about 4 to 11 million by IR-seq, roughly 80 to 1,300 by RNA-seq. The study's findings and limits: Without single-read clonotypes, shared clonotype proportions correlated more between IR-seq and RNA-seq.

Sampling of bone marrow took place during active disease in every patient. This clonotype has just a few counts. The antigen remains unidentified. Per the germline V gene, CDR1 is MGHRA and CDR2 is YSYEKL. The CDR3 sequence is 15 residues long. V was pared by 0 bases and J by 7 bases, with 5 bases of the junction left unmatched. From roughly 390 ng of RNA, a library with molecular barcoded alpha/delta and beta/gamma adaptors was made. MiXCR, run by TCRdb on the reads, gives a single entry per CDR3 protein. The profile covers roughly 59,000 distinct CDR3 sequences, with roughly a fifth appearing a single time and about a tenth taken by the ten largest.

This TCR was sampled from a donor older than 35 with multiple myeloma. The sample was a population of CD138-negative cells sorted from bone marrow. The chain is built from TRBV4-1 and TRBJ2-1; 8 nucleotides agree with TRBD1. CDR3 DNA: TGCGCCAGCAGCCAAGAATGGACAGGGCGAAATGAGCAGTTCTTC. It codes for CASSQEWTGRNEQFF.